The 12 T cell receptor beta chains below were found in one sample sequenced in a study of cytomegalovirus exposure and HLA in healthy donors. It was with 60 Vbeta and 13 Jbeta primers that the PCR ran. Some clones are missing from TCRdb's copy, which holds only in-frame ones; the method was immunoSEQ multiplex PCR. The data contain fewer than 200,000 clones, over 70% of them seen just once; the ten biggest clones take up more than 5%. Sequencing was done on a sample of PBMCs. The receptors were sampled from a man aged 35-49 years in good health and CMV-seronegative.

V and J are TRBV4-1 and TRBJ1-2; D gene unclear. The CDR3 contains 14 residues. The germline CDR1 and CDR2 sequences are MGHRA and YSYEKL. The V end was cut by 0 bases, the J end by 8 bases, with 13 bases between. The CDR3 reads CASSQEGTGGGYTF. CDR3 in DNA: TGCGCCAGCAGCCAAGAGGGCACCGGTGGCGGCTACACCTTC.

V and J are TRBV9 and TRBJ1-1, with D possibly matching TRBD1 (6 bases). The CDR3 is 15 amino acids. The ends were cut back, 3 bases at V and 0 bases at J, with 12 bases in the middle. CDR1 and CDR2 (germline): SGDLS, YYNGEE. The CDR3 spells CASSAYRDMNTEAFF. CDR3 DNA: TGTGCCAGCAGCGCATACAGGGACATGAACACTGAAGCTTTCTTT. Using reference TRBV9 and TRBJ1-1 for the parts outside the CDR3, the full variable domain is DSGVTQTPKHLITATGQRVTLRCSPRSGDLSVYWYQQSLDQGLQFLIQYYNGEERAKGNILERFSAQQFPDLHSELNLSSLELGDSALYFCASSAYRDMNTEAFFGQGTRLTVV.

The chain couples TRBV5-6 to TRBJ1-3; maybe TRBD1 (6 bases). With 1 base removed from V and 4 bases from J, the gap between germline ends came to 18 bases. This CDR3 is 17 amino acids long. Germline V lookup: CDR1 SGHDT, CDR2 YYEEEE. The CDR3 reads CASSLWLRTVGGNTIYF. In DNA form, the CDR3 reads TGTGCCAGCAGCTTGTGGCTTAGGACAGTGGGCGGAAACACCATATATTTT.

This sequence joins TRBV14 and TRBJ1-2, with a possible D match to TRBD1 (5 bases). V lost 1 base and J lost 4, with 7 bases in between. The CDR3 length is 13 residues. The germline V gene has CDR1 SGHDN and CDR2 FVKESK. The DNA for the CDR3 is TGTGCCAGCAGCCAAGGACAGCTCTATGGCTACACCTTC. It specifies CASSQGQLYGYTF. Full variable domain (remainder filled in from reference TRBV14 and TRBJ1-2): EAGVTQFPSHSVIEKGQTVTLRCDPISGHDNLYWYRRVMGKEIKFLLHFVKESKQDESGMPNNRFLAERTGGTYSTLKVQPAELEDSGVYFCASSQGQLYGYTFGSGTRLTVV.

This clone was picked up one time. The V gene is TRBV10-1, the J gene TRBJ2-2, with no clear D. Looked up from germline, CDR1 is WNHNN and CDR2 is SYGVQD (reference sequence). The CDR3 has 16 residues. V dropped 2 bases and J dropped 6 bases, with 16 bases sitting between them. CDR3 nucleotides: TGCGCCAGCAGTGAGGCCAGTTTCCCTTATGCCGGGGAGCTGTTTTTT. Its translation: CASSEASFPYAGELFF.

To note about this clone: Other nucleotide sequences from this sample produce the same CDR3. The genes are TRBV6-5 and TRBJ1-2, with TRBD1 identical over 9 bases. V was pared by 2 bases and J by 4 bases, with 2 bases of the junction left unmatched. This CDR3 comprises 14 residues. Germline CDR1 is MNHEY and CDR2 is SVGAGI. The DNA for the CDR3 is TGTGCCAGCAGTTACCGGGACAGGGCCTATGGCTACACCTTC. It encodes CASSYRDRAYGYTF.

The J gene is TRBJ2-7, the V gene TRBV6-4, with 11 bases fitting TRBD2. Trimming cost V 5 bases and J 4 bases; bases outside gene matches: 4. This CDR3 comprises 14 residues. The germline gives CDR1 MRHNA, CDR2 SNTAGT. This CDR3 is CASSRLAGPYEQYF. The CDR3 DNA sequence: TGTGCCAGCAGTCGACTAGCGGGACCGTACGAGCAGTACTTC.

The gene calls are TRBV6-5 and TRBJ1-4; D gene uncertain. This CDR3 comprises 15 residues. Germline loops: CDR1 MNHEY, CDR2 SVGAGI. V was shortened by 3 bases and J by 5 bases, with 13 bases between the two germline ends. As DNA, the CDR3 is TGTGCCAGCAGTTATGACGACTCGTTCAATGAAAAACTGTTTTTT. As protein: CASSYDDSFNEKLFF.

The chain couples TRBV4-3 to TRBJ2-1; the match to TRBD2 covers 10 bases. Germline CDR1 is LGHNA and CDR2 is YSLEER. The CDR3 covers 17 residues. V was clipped by 1 base and J by 7 bases; unmatched bases: 10. This chain's CDR3 is CASSQVNLAGAWNEQFF. Here the CDR3 DNA reads TGCGCCAGCAGCCAAGTAAATCTAGCGGGAGCTTGGAATGAGCAGTTCTTC.

This chain links TRBV19 with TRBJ2-3; 8 bases match TRBD2. Trimming took 7 bases from V and 4 from J; bases not matched to a gene: 10. The CDR3 runs 15 residues. Germline V gene sequence: CDR1 LNHDA, CDR2 SQIVND (reference sequence). CDR3 sequence reads: CASIPTGGPSDTQYF. The CDR3 DNA reads as TGTGCCAGTATCCCCACGGGGGGGCCGTCAGATACGCAGTATTTT.

The chain is built from TRBV4-3 and TRBJ1-6, with a possible D match to TRBD1 (6 bases). This CDR3 has 15 residues. The V end was cut by 4 bases, the J end by 10 bases, with 17 bases between. Per germline, CDR1 LGHNA and CDR2 YSLEER. The CDR3 DNA is TGCGCCAGCAGCCGCTCAGGGGAGCTACGGTCACCCCTCCACTTT. Amino acids: CASSRSGELRSPLHF.

This chain uses TRBV5-8 with TRBJ2-5, with 12 bases lining up with TRBD2. TRBJ2-7 explains the end of the DNA better; the J call may be wrong. This CDR3 has 15 residues. CDR1 SGHTS and CDR2 YDEGEE come from the germline V gene. The CDR3 here is CASRSEGLAGYEQYF. For the CDR3, the DNA is TGTGCCAGCAGATCGGAAGGACTAGCGGGATACGAGCAGTACTTC.